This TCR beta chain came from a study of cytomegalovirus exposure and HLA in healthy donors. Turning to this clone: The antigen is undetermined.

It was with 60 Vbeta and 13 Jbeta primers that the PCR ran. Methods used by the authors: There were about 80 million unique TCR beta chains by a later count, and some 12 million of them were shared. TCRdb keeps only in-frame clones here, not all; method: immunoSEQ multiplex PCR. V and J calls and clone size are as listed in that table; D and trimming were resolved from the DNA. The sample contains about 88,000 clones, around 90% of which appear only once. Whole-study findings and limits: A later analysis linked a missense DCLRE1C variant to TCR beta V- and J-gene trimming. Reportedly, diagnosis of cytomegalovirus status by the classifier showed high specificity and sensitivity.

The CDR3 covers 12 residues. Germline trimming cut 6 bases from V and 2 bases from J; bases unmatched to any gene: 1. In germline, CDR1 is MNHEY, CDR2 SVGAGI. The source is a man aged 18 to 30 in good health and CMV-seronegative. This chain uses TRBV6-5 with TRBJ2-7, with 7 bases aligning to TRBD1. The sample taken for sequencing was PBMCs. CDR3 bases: TGTGCCAGCAGGACAGGGACCTACGAGCAGTACTTC. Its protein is CASRTGTYEQYF.